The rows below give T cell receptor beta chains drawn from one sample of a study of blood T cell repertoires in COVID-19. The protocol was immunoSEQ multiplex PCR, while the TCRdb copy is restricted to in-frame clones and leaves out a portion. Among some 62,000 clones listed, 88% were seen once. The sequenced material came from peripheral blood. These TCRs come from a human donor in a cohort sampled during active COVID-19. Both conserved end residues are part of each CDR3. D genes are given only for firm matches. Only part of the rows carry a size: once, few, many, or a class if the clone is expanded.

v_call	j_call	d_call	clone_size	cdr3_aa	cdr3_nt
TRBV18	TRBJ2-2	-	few	CASSTGTRNTGELFF	TGTGCCAGCTCCACCGGGACACGGAACACCGGGGAGCTGTTTTTT
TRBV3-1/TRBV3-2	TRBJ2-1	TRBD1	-	CASSQDRSRGRKDEQFF	TGTGCCAGCAGCCAAGATCGGTCCAGGGGGCGAAAAGATGAGCAGTTCTTC
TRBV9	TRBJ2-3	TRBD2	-	CASSVTSGGADTQYF	TGTGCCAGCAGCGTTACTAGCGGGGGGGCAGATACGCAGTATTTT
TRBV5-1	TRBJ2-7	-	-	CASSLGGNAFDEQYF	TGCGCCAGCAGCTTGGGAGGGAACGCATTTGACGAGCAGTACTTC
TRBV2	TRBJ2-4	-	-	CASNADLLSKNIQYF	TGTGCCAGCAACGCGGACTTGTTGTCCAAAAACATTCAGTACTTC
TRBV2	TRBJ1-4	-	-	CASSRRAANEKLFF	TGTGCCAGCAGTAGACGAGCGGCTAATGAAAAACTGTTTTTT
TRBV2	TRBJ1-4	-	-	CASRGPTPLATNEKLFF	TGTGCCAGCAGGGGCCCTACGCCACTTGCAACTAATGAAAAACTGTTTTTT
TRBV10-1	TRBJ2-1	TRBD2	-	CASSSTGTSGRSKQFF	TGCGCCAGCAGTTCTACCGGGACTAGCGGGAGGTCGAAGCAGTTCTTC
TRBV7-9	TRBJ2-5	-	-	CASSLSMGGGLYQETQYF	TGTGCCAGCAGCTTATCAATGGGCGGGGGCCTGTACCAAGAGACCCAGTACTTC
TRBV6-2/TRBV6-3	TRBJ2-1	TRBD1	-	CASSYRDRGNEQFF	TGTGCCAGCAGTTACCGGGACAGGGGTAATGAGCAGTTCTTC
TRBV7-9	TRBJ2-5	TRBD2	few	CASSNSGTRHQETQYF	TGTGCCAGCAGTAACTCCGGGACTAGGCACCAAGAGACCCAGTACTTC
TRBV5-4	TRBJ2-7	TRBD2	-	CASSLPNRGGATYEQYF	TGTGCCAGCAGCTTACCCAATCGCGGGGGGGCTACCTACGAGCAGTACTTC
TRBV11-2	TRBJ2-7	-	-	CASSRAGRSYEQYF	TGTGCCAGCAGCCGCGCGGGCCGGAGCTACGAGCAGTACTTC
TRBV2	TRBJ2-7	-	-	CASSELSERSYEQYF	TGTGCCAGCAGTGAACTCAGCGAGAGGTCCTACGAGCAGTACTTC
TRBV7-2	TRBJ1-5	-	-	CASSLAHQGTQPQHF	TGTGCCAGCAGCTTAGCGCATCAGGGGACTCAGCCCCAGCATTTT
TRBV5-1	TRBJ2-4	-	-	CASSPGRTYDLAKNIQYF	TGCGCCAGCAGCCCCGGACGGACTTACGATTTAGCCAAAAACATTCAGTACTTC
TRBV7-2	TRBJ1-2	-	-	CASSLARRVGNYGYTF	TGTGCCAGCAGCTTAGCGCGACGGGTTGGAAACTATGGCTACACCTTC
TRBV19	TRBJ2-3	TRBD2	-	CASQAGESDTQYF	TGTGCCAGTCAGGCGGGAGAATCAGATACGCAGTATTTT
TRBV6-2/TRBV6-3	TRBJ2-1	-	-	CASSLWTPVWNEQFF	TGTGCCAGCAGTTTATGGACTCCCGTTTGGAATGAGCAGTTCTTC
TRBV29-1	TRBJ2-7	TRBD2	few	CSVGGRGDGSYEQYF	TGCAGCGTTGGAGGGAGGGGTGACGGTTCCTACGAGCAGTACTTC
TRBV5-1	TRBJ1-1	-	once	CASSLTGNTEAFF	TGCGCCAGCAGCTTGACTGGGAACACTGAAGCTTTCTTT
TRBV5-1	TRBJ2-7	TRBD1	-	CASSLTGVPVDEQYF	TGCGCCAGCAGCTTGACAGGGGTCCCGGTGGACGAGCAGTACTTC
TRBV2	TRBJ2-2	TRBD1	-	CASSRNRGTYTGELFF	TGTGCCAGCAGTAGAAACAGGGGGACGTACACCGGGGAGCTGTTTTTT
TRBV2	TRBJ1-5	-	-	CASSESADNQPQHF	TGTGCCAGCAGTGAATCGGCGGATAATCAGCCCCAGCATTTT
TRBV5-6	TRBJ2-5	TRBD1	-	CASSLNAWTGGQETQYF	TGTGCCAGCAGCTTGAATGCTTGGACAGGGGGGCAAGAGACCCAGTACTTC
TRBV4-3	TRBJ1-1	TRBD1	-	CASSGGQLNTEAFF	TGCGCCAGCAGCGGGGGACAGTTGAACACTGAAGCTTTCTTT
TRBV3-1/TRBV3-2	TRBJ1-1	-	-	CASSQGWRGNTEAFF	TGTGCCAGCAGCCAAGGGTGGAGGGGGAACACTGAAGCTTTCTTT
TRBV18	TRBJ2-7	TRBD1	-	CASSPAGTGYYEQYF	TGTGCCAGCTCACCCGCCGGGACAGGGTACTACGAGCAGTACTTC
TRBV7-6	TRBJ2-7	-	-	CASSTPGYEQYF	TGTGCCAGCAGCACCCCGGGCTACGAGCAGTACTTC
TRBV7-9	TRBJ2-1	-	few	CASTSVGQSYNEQFF	TGTGCCAGCACCTCCGTAGGACAGTCCTACAATGAGCAGTTCTTC
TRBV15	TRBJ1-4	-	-	CATSRDLEKLFF	TGTGCCACCAGCAGAGACTTGGAAAAACTGTTTTTT
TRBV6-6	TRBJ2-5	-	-	CASSYSGGQETQYF	TGTGCCAGCAGTTACTCGGGGGGCCAAGAGACCCAGTACTTC
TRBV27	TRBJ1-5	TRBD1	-	CASSPYRGGLHF	TGTGCCAGCAGTCCCTACAGGGGTGGCCTACATTTT
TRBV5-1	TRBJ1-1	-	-	CASSLVGGMNTEAFF	TGCGCCAGCAGCTTGGTTGGGGGGATGAACACTGAAGCTTTCTTT
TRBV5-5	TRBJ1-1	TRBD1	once	CASSLEGAAFF	TGTGCCAGCAGCTTGGAGGGGGCGGCTTTCTTT